The text below deals with one TCR beta chain. The antigen remains undetermined. The entry originates in a study of CD8+CD57+ T cells in acquired aplastic anemia. The overall study: Sorted CD4+ and CD8+ cell DNA averaged about 3.5 ug. Study-level findings and limits: Patients shared some 30 CD8+ CDR3 sequences with controls.

TCR beta VDJ combinations and CDR3 sequences were profiled from genomic DNA. TCRdb ran MiXCR on the reads and lists one entry per CDR3 protein. The sample holds 150,000 or so distinct CDR3 sequences, 52% seen once. Patients selected for sequencing had displayed CD8+CD57+ cell expansion by flow cytometry. All participating patients were living with severe acquired aplastic anemia. Sampling of blood occurred while the patients had still received no therapy. With V trimmed by 1 base and J by 4 bases, 2 bases remained unmatched. The CDR3 length is 13 residues. Germline V gene lookup returns CDR1 SGHRS and CDR2 YFSETQ.

The clonotype originates from a human donor with aplastic anemia. Sequencing was performed on sorted CD4+, CD8+, or CD8+CD57+ T cells (not recorded which) from PBMCs. The chain has TRBV5-1 and TRBJ2-7; 7 bases fit TRBD1. As DNA, the CDR3 is TGCGCCAGCAGCTTGATACAGGGGTACGAGCAGTACTTC. Its translation is CASSLIQGYEQYF.